The 15 T cell receptor beta chains given below trace back to one sample, sequenced in a study of response to subunit inactivated influenza vaccine. TCRdb recomputed calls from the RT-PCR reads with MiXCR, one row per CDR3 protein. This sample yields fewer than 650,000 distinct CDR3 sequences, of which around 13% are seen a single time; roughly 13% belongs to the top ten. The source material was PBMCs from blood, sampled about 40 days after vaccination. These receptors were taken from a man in his fifties who received an inactivated influenza vaccine.

This clonotype was observed a few times. The chain carries TRBV6-4 and TRBJ2-1, with 11 positions matching TRBD2. V was clipped by 4 bases and J by 1 base; unmatched bases: 3. CDR3 length: 16 amino acids. Germline V gene lookup returns CDR1 MRHNA and CDR2 SNTAGT. CDR3 coding DNA: TGTGCCAGCAGTGTGGCTAGCGGGGGGTCCTACAATGAGCAGTTCTTC. Residues: CASSVASGGSYNEQFF.

This clonotype has a count of ten or more. V usage is TRBV7-7 and J usage is TRBJ2-1; 8 positions match TRBD1. The length of the CDR3 is 13 residues. Per germline, CDR1 SSHAT and CDR2 FNYEAQ (reference sequence). J gave up 6 bases and V 10 bases, and 8 bases lay outside the gene matches. CDR3 sequence (DNA): TGTGCCACCAAGAACACAGGGGGCAATGAGCAGTTCTTC. This encodes CATKNTGGNEQFF.

Concerning this clonotype: The junction differs from germline at one of its ends, possibly a read error. The rearrangement joins TRBV4-3 to TRBJ1-2; 8 bases match TRBD1. The length of the CDR3 is 16 residues. Germline CDR1 reads LGHNA; CDR2 reads YSLEER. CDR3 in DNA: TGCGCCAGCAGCCAACAACAGGGGGGCCTGGGCTATTGCTACACCTTC. Protein: CASSQQQGGLGYCYTF.

This clonotype has a handful of counts. The chain uses TRBV7-2 and TRBJ2-1, with D perhaps given as TRBD1 or TRBD2 (5 bases each). CDR1 is SGHTA and CDR2 is FQGNSA in the germline V gene. There are 13 residues in the CDR3. The V gene lost 1 base and the J gene lost 9 bases, with 10 bases spanning the gap. CDR3 nucleotides: TGTGCCAGCAGCTTAGGGGGGATGGGTGAGCAGTTCTTC. This gives the protein CASSLGGMGEQFF.

The rearrangement links TRBV6-5 to TRBJ1-2; 7 bases match TRBD1. V was pared by 7 bases and J by 4 bases, with 9 bases of the junction left unmatched. CDR3 length: 14 amino acids. From germline, CDR1 is MNHEY and CDR2 SVGAGI. The CDR3 sequence is CASILGRGSYGYTF. The CDR3 DNA follows: TGTGCCAGCATTTTAGGCAGGGGGTCCTATGGCTACACCTTC.

The J gene is TRBJ2-3, the V gene TRBV18; possibly TRBD2 for D (5 bases). Germline V lookup: CDR1 KGHSH, CDR2 LQKENI. The CDR3 consists of 14 residues. V shed 3 bases and J shed 4 bases, with 11 bases lying between them. In DNA, the CDR3 is TGTGCCAGCTCACCGGTTCTAGCTGCAGATACGCAGTATTTT. It is translated as CASSPVLAADTQYF.

This clonotype was detected many times. V gene TRBV29-1 combines with J gene TRBJ2-7, with TRBD1 identical over 10 bases. CDR1 SQVTM and CDR2 ANQGSEA come from the germline V gene. CDR3 length: 13 amino acids. J was trimmed by 4 bases and V by 4 bases; bases with no gene match: 4. The CDR3 region has the DNA TGCAGCGTTGGACGGACAGGGGGGTACGAGCAGTACTTC. Amino acids: CSVGRTGGYEQYF.

The CDR3 DNA follows: TGCGCCAGCAGCTTGGAGCGGACAGGTAACACTGAAGCTTTCTTT. Its translation is CASSLERTGNTEAFF. The V call is TRBV5-1, the J call TRBJ1-1; 7 nucleotides align to TRBD1. Trimming at V came to 0 bases and at J to 2 bases, leaving 4 bases not matched to a gene. Germline CDR1 SGHRS, CDR2 YFSETQ. The CDR3 runs to 15 residues.

The table lists this clonotype with a few counts. The V gene is TRBV6-2 or TRBV6-3, the J gene TRBJ2-5; 8 nucleotides match TRBD2. Trimming at V came to 5 bases and at J to 2 bases, leaving 10 bases not matched to a gene. The CDR3 extends over 16 amino acids. CDR1 and CDR2 from the germline V gene are MNHEY and SVGEGT. CDR3 nucleotides: TGTGCCAGCAGTACGTTAACCGGGACTAGACAAGAGACCCAGTACTTC. This codes for CASSTLTGTRQETQYF.

The table lists this clonotype with a few counts. The chain has TRBV7-9 and TRBJ1-2, with a possible D match to TRBD1 (6 bases). Germline V gene data show CDR1 as SEHNR and CDR2 as FQNEAQ (reference sequence). The V gene lost 5 bases and the J gene lost 4 bases, with 14 bases spanning the gap. The CDR3 extends over 14 amino acids. This chain's CDR3 is CASSRATGSYGYTF. In DNA, the CDR3 is TGTGCCAGCAGCCGGGCTACAGGGAGCTATGGCTACACCTTC.

V is TRBV3-1 and J is TRBJ2-3; weak D call: TRBD2 (5 bases). The V end was cut by 1 base, the J end by 2 bases, with 13 bases between. The V gene's germline CDR1 is LGHDT and CDR2 YNNKEL (reference sequence). The CDR3 spans 16 residues. The CDR3 loop is CASSQVRLRDTDTQYF. The CDR3 DNA reads as TGTGCCAGCAGCCAAGTACGTCTACGGGACACAGATACGCAGTATTTT.

The V call is TRBV3-1, the J call TRBJ2-5, with 9 nucleotides matching TRBD1. Germline assignment: CDR1 LGHDT and CDR2 YNNKEL (reference sequence). This CDR3 region has 15 residues. With V trimmed by 2 bases and J by 5 bases, 6 bases remained unmatched. The CDR3 here is CASSQFTGGRETQYF. In DNA, the CDR3 is TGTGCCAGCAGCCAATTTACAGGGGGCCGGGAGACCCAGTACTTC.

The rearrangement joins TRBV18 to TRBJ2-3; TRBD2 aligns across 8 bases. V was pared by 5 bases and J by 5 bases, with 12 bases of the junction left unmatched. Germline CDR1 is KGHSH and CDR2 is LQKENI. There are 16 residues in the CDR3. The CDR3 reads CASSTGGVAFQDTQYF. Written as DNA, the CDR3 is TGTGCCAGCTCAACGGGAGGGGTCGCCTTCCAAGATACGCAGTATTTT.

V gene TRBV27 combines with J gene TRBJ2-7; 9 nucleotides line up with TRBD1. V dropped 5 bases and J dropped 3; count of bases not matched to a gene: 11. The length of the CDR3 is 16 residues. Germline V gene sequence: CDR1 MNHEY, CDR2 SMNVEV (reference sequence). The CDR3 DNA sequence: TGTGCCAGCAGTCCTGACCGGACAGGGGTGATCTACGAGCAGTACTTC. Amino acids: CASSPDRTGVIYEQYF.

This chain connects TRBV24-1 to TRBJ2-5; 8 bases align to TRBD2. The CDR3 has 15 residues. The V segment lost 7 bases and the J segment 5 bases; nucleotides outside the gene matches: 11. Germline loops: CDR1 KGHDR, CDR2 SFDVKD. Written as DNA, the CDR3 is TGTGCCACCAGCTCCGACCAAGCGGGAGTGGAGACCCAGTACTTC. This encodes CATSSDQAGVETQYF.